This T cell receptor beta chain originates from a study of OX40 agonist ivuxolimab in advanced cancers. Here immunoSEQ multiplex PCR was the method, and the copy in TCRdb shows in-frame clones only, minus some. This table holds 70,000 to 80,000 clones, around 88% found once. Study-wide results and limits: Doses of 0.1 to 3.0 mg/kg were accompanied by clonal expansion of CD4+ and CD8+ blood T cells by week 6.

As concerns this clone: What it binds is not known. Other DNA variants within this sample encode the same CDR3.

V lost 2 bases and J lost 10; bases outside the gene matches: 14. CDR3 length equals 16 residues. Looked up from germline, CDR1 is GTSNPN and CDR2 is SVGIG (reference sequence). The TCR comes from an adult with an advanced solid tumor such as melanoma, head and neck, liver or kidney cancer. The J gene is TRBJ1-6, the V gene TRBV30; 7 nucleotides agree with TRBD1. This sample comprised CD4+ or CD8+ T cells sorted from blood, obtained in a trial of the OX40 agonist ivuxolimab. CDR3 nucleotides: TGTGCCTGGAGTCTTAAGGGGGCGGGGGGCGTCTCACCCCTCCACTTT. It specifies CAWSLKGAGGVSPLHF. Filled out from reference TRBV30 and TRBJ1-6, the complete variable domain reads SQTIHQWPATLVQPVGSPLSLECTVEGTSNPNLYWYRQAAGRGLQLLFYSVGIGQISSEVPQNLSASRPQDRQFILSSKKLLLSDSGFYLCAWSLKGAGGVSPLHFGNGTRLTVT.